These 28 T cell receptor beta chains were all obtained from the same sample, sequenced in a study of T cells after yellow fever vaccination. MiXCR, run by TCRdb on the 5' RACE reads, gives a single entry per CDR3 protein. This sample has roughly 340,000 distinct CDR3 sequences, with about 9.5% found just once. The sequencing used PBMCs, collected on the day of the first yellow fever vaccination. Every receptor here comes from a man aged 18 to 35 who received the YFV17D yellow fever vaccine.

This rearrangement joins TRBV20-1 to TRBJ1-2; perhaps TRBD1 as D (5 bases). The ends were cut back, 3 bases at V and 6 bases at J, with 11 bases in the middle. Germline CDR1 is DFQATT and CDR2 is SNEGSKA (reference sequence). The CDR3 contains 12 residues. The CDR3 sequence is CSASRQGDGYTF. The CDR3 nucleotides read TGCAGTGCTAGCCGGCAGGGAGATGGCTACACCTTC.

This clonotype was recorded a few times. The chain links TRBV30 to TRBJ2-7; possibly TRBD2 for D (5 bases). The CDR3 is 12 amino acids. The V and J ends lost 5 bases and 4 bases respectively, with 12 bases between them. The germline gives CDR1 GTSNPN, CDR2 SVGIG (reference sequence). As DNA, the CDR3 is TGTGCCTGGGAGGGTGGATTTTACGAGCAGTACTTC. Its translation: CAWEGGFYEQYF. The full variable domain, completed using reference TRBV30 and TRBJ2-7, is SQTIHQWPATLVQPVGSPLSLECTVEGTSNPNLYWYRQAAGRGLQLLFYSVGIGQISSEVPQNLSASRPQDRQFILSSKKLLLSDSGFYLCAWEGGFYEQYFGPGTRLTVT.

This clonotype has ten or more counts. The chain couples TRBV11-2 to TRBJ2-1, with 10 positions matching TRBD2. Germline V CDR1 and CDR2: SGHAT, FQNNGV. The CDR3 has 18 residues. The V gene end was trimmed by 5 bases and the J gene end by 0 bases; junction bases not matched to a gene: 10. The CDR3 DNA follows: TGTGCCAGCAGCCTCGCCGTAGCGGGGGGAGACTCCTACAATGAGCAGTTCTTC. Its translation: CASSLAVAGGDSYNEQFF.

At least ten counts were recorded for this clonotype. The chain recombines TRBV5-1 with TRBJ2-6; D possibly corresponds to TRBD2 (5 bases). Germline V CDR1 and CDR2: SGHRS, YFSETQ. The CDR3 runs 14 residues. Trimming stripped 2 bases from V and 3 bases from J, with 6 bases between. The CDR3 is CASSLRDGANVLTF. Here the CDR3 DNA reads TGCGCCAGCAGCTTACGGGATGGGGCCAACGTCCTGACTTTC.

The chain is built from TRBV7-2 and TRBJ1-4, with D uncertain. The CDR3 has 15 residues. Trimming left V 1 base short and J 5 bases short, with 11 bases between. In germline, CDR1 is SGHTA, CDR2 FQGNSA. The CDR3 DNA follows: TGTGCCAGCAGCTTAGTGGGCCCGAGAAATGAAAAACTGTTTTTT. Protein product: CASSLVGPRNEKLFF.

This chain connects TRBV24-1 to TRBJ2-1; maybe TRBD2 (5 bases). Per germline, CDR1 KGHDR and CDR2 SFDVKD. Trimming pared 7 bases from V and 4 bases from J, leaving 16 bases between. CDR3 length: 15 amino acids. The CDR3 reads CATRDSDATYNEQFF. DNA for the CDR3: TGTGCCACCAGGGACTCTGATGCTACTTACAATGAGCAGTTCTTC.

The chain is built from TRBV18 and TRBJ2-3; no definite D call. The V end lost 3 bases, the J end lost 6 bases, and 10 bases lay between the germline ends. The CDR3 covers 13 residues. Germline CDR1 KGHSH, CDR2 LQKENI. The CDR3 DNA sequence: TGTGCCAGCTCACCTAGCCCGCGGGATACGCAGTATTTT. It specifies CASSPSPRDTQYF.

There are a few counts of this clonotype. The CDR3 is CASSPTPDRVQETQYF. DNA for the CDR3: TGTGCCAGCAGCCCCACCCCGGACAGAGTACAAGAGACCCAGTACTTC. The chain couples TRBV7-9 to TRBJ2-5, with D maybe TRBD1 (6 bases). CDR3 length equals 16 residues. Trimming cost V 5 bases and J 2 bases, with 18 bases left between them. Germline V CDR1 and CDR2: SEHNR, FQNEAQ (reference sequence). The full variable domain, in which reference TRBV7-9 and TRBJ2-5 provide the parts outside the CDR3, is DTGVSQNPRHKITKRGQNVTFRCDPISEHNRLYWYRQTLGQGPEFLTYFQNEAQLEKSRLLSDRFSAERPKGSFSTLEIQRTEQGDSAMYLCASSPTPDRVQETQYFGPGTRLLVL.

This clonotype was seen at least ten times. The rearrangement links TRBV11-2 to TRBJ2-3, with a possible D match to TRBD1 (7 bases). CDR1 is SGHAT and CDR2 is FQNNGV in the germline V gene. This CDR3 comprises 13 residues. Trimming pared 11 bases from V and 3 bases from J, leaving 15 bases between. The CDR3 DNA reads TGTGCCGGACAGGCGCTAGCGACAGATACGCAGTATTTT. Its protein is CAGQALATDTQYF.

The chain employs TRBV11-1 and TRBJ1-1, with D tentatively TRBD1 (5 bases). The CDR3 covers 18 residues. Germline V gene lookup returns CDR1 SGHAT and CDR2 FQDESV (reference sequence). V was clipped by 3 bases and J by 4 bases, with 24 bases between them. CDR3 DNA sequence: TGTGCCAGCAGCTTTACCCGGGACTTAAGTGGGCCGGGCACTGAAGCTTTCTTT. It codes for CASSFTRDLSGPGTEAFF.

This sequence joins TRBV5-1 and TRBJ2-2; weak D call: TRBD2 (6 bases). V was pared by 0 bases and J by 0 bases, with 9 bases between. The germline V gene encodes CDR1 SGHRS and CDR2 YFSETQ. The CDR3 consists of 16 residues. The CDR3 DNA reads TGCGCCAGCAGCTTGGCGCCGGGGGCGAACACCGGGGAGCTGTTTTTT. It translates to CASSLAPGANTGELFF.

J is TRBJ2-7 and V is TRBV7-9, with no clear D. CDR3 length: 13 amino acids. The germline CDR1 and CDR2 sequences are SEHNR and FQNEAQ (reference sequence). V lost 4 bases and J 0 bases, leaving 7 bases between the germline ends. CDR3: CASSSELSYEQYF. In DNA, the CDR3 is TGTGCCAGCAGCTCGGAGCTCTCCTACGAGCAGTACTTC.

The rearrangement uses TRBV7-6 and TRBJ1-5; 7 bases fit TRBD1. The germline V gene encodes CDR1 SGHVS and CDR2 FNYEAQ. This CDR3 contains 15 residues. J gave up 8 bases and V 4 bases, and 11 bases lay outside the gene matches. CDR3 in amino acids: CASSSGQNLVEPQHF. DNA for the CDR3: TGTGCCAGCAGCTCGGGACAGAACCTTGTGGAGCCCCAGCATTTT.

V usage is TRBV5-1 and J usage is TRBJ1-1; 8 bases line up with TRBD1. The CDR3 is 14 amino acids. With V trimmed by 7 bases and J by 1 base, 6 bases remained unmatched. Germline lookup yields CDR1 SGHRS and CDR2 YFSETQ. CDR3 region: CASGLTGENTEAFF. The CDR3 DNA follows: TGCGCCAGCGGTCTGACAGGGGAGAACACTGAAGCTTTCTTT.

In its sample, this clonotype was seen many times. This chain uses TRBV12-3 or TRBV12-4 with TRBJ1-1; no firm D call. This CDR3 has 13 residues. V was pared by 7 bases and J by 1 base, with 10 bases between. CDR3 sequence reads: CASTPDGNTEAFF. CDR3 bases: TGTGCCAGCACACCGGACGGGAACACTGAAGCTTTCTTT.

This clonotype was counted ten times or more. The V call is TRBV5-1, the J call TRBJ2-2; D is undetermined. Trimming removed 2 bases at V and 4 bases at J, with 9 bases between. Germline loops: CDR1 SGHRS, CDR2 YFSETQ. The CDR3 has 14 residues. The CDR3 region has the DNA TGCGCCAGCAGCTTCCAGAAGGGCACCGGGGAGCTGTTTTTT. This gives the protein CASSFQKGTGELFF.

The V gene is TRBV28, the J gene TRBJ1-2; 9 bases agree with TRBD1. The CDR3 is 15 residues long. V trimming: 4 bases; J trimming: 4 bases; junction bases outside the gene matches: 7. Germline V gene data show CDR1 as MDHEN and CDR2 as SYDVKM. For the CDR3, the DNA is TGTGCCAGCAGTTCCTCCGGGACAGGGCTCTATGGCTACACCTTC. Protein sequence: CASSSSGTGLYGYTF.

This clonotype was detected many times. The chain uses TRBV3-1 and TRBJ1-6; D is uncertain. From germline, CDR1 is LGHDT and CDR2 YNNKEL (reference sequence). The V end was cut by 0 bases, the J end by 7 bases, with 10 bases between. The CDR3 runs 15 residues. For the CDR3, the DNA is TGTGCCAGCAGCCAAGAGTTCGTCAGGAATTCACCCCTCCACTTT. It encodes CASSQEFVRNSPLHF. Based on the CDR3 plus reference TRBV3-1 and TRBJ1-6, the full variable domain is DTAVSQTPKYLVTQMGNDKSIKCEQNLGHDTMYWYKQDSKKFLKIMFSYNNKELIINETVPNRFSPKSPDKAHLNLHINSLELGDSAVYFCASSQEFVRNSPLHFGNGTRLTVT.

In its sample, this clonotype was seen a few times. This sequence joins TRBV24-1 and TRBJ2-1; D unclear. Germline CDR1 reads KGHDR; CDR2 reads SFDVKD. Trimming took off 2 bases at V and 0 bases at J, with 10 bases between the two ends. The CDR3 sequence is 16 residues long. The CDR3 DNA follows: TGTGCCACCAGTGATTCATACCGGAGCTCCTACAATGAGCAGTTCTTC. This encodes CATSDSYRSSYNEQFF.

This clonotype was counted only a few times. The chain combines TRBV5-4 with TRBJ2-5; D is perhaps TRBD2 (5 bases). Germline CDR1 is SGHNT and CDR2 is YYREEE (reference sequence). The CDR3 spans 14 residues. Trimming removed 4 bases from V and 2 bases from J, with 12 bases in between. The CDR3 bases are TGTGCCAGCAGCCCGGACTGGCTACAAGAGACCCAGTACTTC. It encodes CASSPDWLQETQYF.

The chain couples TRBV24-1 to TRBJ2-1; D possibly corresponds to TRBD1 (6 bases). The CDR3 contains 16 residues. CDR1 KGHDR and CDR2 SFDVKD come from the germline V gene. Between the trimmed V and J ends, which lost 2 bases and 5 bases, there was a span of 15 bases. The CDR3 bases are TGTGCCACCAGTGATTCACAGGGATGGAGCAACAATGAGCAGTTCTTC. Translated, it gives CATSDSQGWSNNEQFF.

Ten or more counts support this clonotype. The CDR3 region has the DNA TGTGCCAGCAGCCTGGACAGGGTTAATACGCAGTATTTT. Its translation: CASSLDRVNTQYF. The chain joins TRBV5-6 to TRBJ2-3, with TRBD1 matching over 8 bases. This CDR3 spans 13 amino acids. Trimming at V came to 4 bases and at J to 7 bases, leaving 5 bases not matched to a gene. CDR1 and CDR2 from the germline V gene are SGHDT and YYEEEE. The complete variable domain, with remaining parts taken from reference TRBV5-6 and TRBJ2-3, reads DAGVTQSPTHLIKTRGQQVTLRCSPKSGHDTVSWYQQALGQGPQFIFQYYEEEERQRGNFPDRFSGHQFPNYSSELNVNALLLGDSALYLCASSLDRVNTQYFGPGTRLTVL.

This clonotype was picked up many times. The chain links TRBV29-1 to TRBJ2-1, with 10 bases matching TRBD1. The germline CDR1 and CDR2 sequences are SQVTM and ANQGSEA. The CDR3 length is 15 residues. V trimming: 1 base; J trimming: 9 bases; junction bases outside the gene matches: 9. The CDR3 DNA is TGCAGCGTTGAAGGTCCCGGACAGGGGGTCGGTGAGCAGTTCTTC. It specifies CSVEGPGQGVGEQFF.

The chain employs TRBV19 and TRBJ2-3, with 8 bases aligning to TRBD1. CDR1 is LNHDA and CDR2 is SQIVND in the germline V gene (reference sequence). The CDR3 is 14 amino acids. The V gene end was trimmed by 5 bases and the J gene end by 5 bases; junction bases not matched to a gene: 6. This chain's CDR3 is CASSWAGGRDTQYF. CDR3 bases: TGTGCCAGTAGTTGGGCAGGGGGCAGAGATACGCAGTATTTT. The full variable domain, rest sourced from reference TRBV19 and TRBJ2-3, is DGGITQSPKYLFRKEGQNVTLSCEQNLNHDAMYWYRQDPGQGLRLIYYSQIVNDFQKGDIAEGYSVSREKKESFPLTVTSAQKNPTAFYLCASSWAGGRDTQYFGPGTRLTVL.

The CDR3 bases are TGTGCCAGCAGTTACGAAGCGGAAGGCAATCAGCCCCAGCATTTT. Protein sequence: CASSYEAEGNQPQHF. The chain uses TRBV6-2 or TRBV6-3 and TRBJ1-5, with D uncertain. Trimming cost V 2 bases and J 2 bases, with 10 bases left between them. This CDR3 comprises 15 residues. Per the germline V gene, CDR1 is MNHEY and CDR2 is SVGEGT.

The chain couples TRBV5-6 to TRBJ1-2; D gene uncertain. CDR1 and CDR2 from the germline V gene are SGHDT and YYEEEE. The CDR3 contains 14 residues. Between the trimmed V and J ends, which lost 1 base and 2 bases, there was a span of 9 bases. The CDR3 reads CASSLLRLNYGYTF. For the CDR3, the DNA is TGTGCCAGCAGCTTGTTAAGATTAAACTATGGCTACACCTTC. Full variable domain (remainder filled in from reference TRBV5-6 and TRBJ1-2): DAGVTQSPTHLIKTRGQQVTLRCSPKSGHDTVSWYQQALGQGPQFIFQYYEEEERQRGNFPDRFSGHQFPNYSSELNVNALLLGDSALYLCASSLLRLNYGYTFGSGTRLTVV.

The V gene is TRBV20-1, the J gene TRBJ1-4, with 8 positions matching TRBD1. The CDR3 sequence is 15 residues long. Germline V gives CDR1 DFQATT, CDR2 SNEGSKA (reference sequence). The V gene end was trimmed by 6 bases and the J gene end by 0 bases; junction bases not matched to a gene: 6. CDR3 loop: CSAVPGGATNEKLFF. CDR3 in DNA: TGCAGTGCAGTCCCAGGGGGCGCAACTAATGAAAAACTGTTTTTT.

The V and J genes are TRBV13 and TRBJ1-1; tentative D call: TRBD1 (6 bases). The germline V gene has CDR1 PRHDT and CDR2 FYEKMQ (reference sequence). This CDR3 has 15 residues. The V and J ends lost 0 bases and 4 bases respectively, with 12 bases between them. CDR3 bases: TGTGCCAGCAGCTTAGGGCGGGGGGCGGCCACTGAAGCTTTCTTT. Protein: CASSLGRGAATEAFF.